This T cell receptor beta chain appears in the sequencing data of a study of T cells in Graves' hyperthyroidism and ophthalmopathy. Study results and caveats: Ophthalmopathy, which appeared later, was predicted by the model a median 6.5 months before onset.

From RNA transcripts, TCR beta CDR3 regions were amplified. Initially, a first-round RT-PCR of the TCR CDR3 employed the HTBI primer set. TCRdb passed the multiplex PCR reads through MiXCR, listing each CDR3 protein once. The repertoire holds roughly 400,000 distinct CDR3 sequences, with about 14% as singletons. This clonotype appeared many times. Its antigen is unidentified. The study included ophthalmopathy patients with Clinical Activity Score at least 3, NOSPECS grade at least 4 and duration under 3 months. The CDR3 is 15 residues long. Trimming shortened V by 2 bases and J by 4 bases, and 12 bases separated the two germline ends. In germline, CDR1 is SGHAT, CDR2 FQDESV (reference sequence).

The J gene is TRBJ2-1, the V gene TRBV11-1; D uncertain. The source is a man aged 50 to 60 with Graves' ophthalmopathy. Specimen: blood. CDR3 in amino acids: CASSLWVGAYNEQFF. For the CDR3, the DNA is TGTGCCAGCAGCTTATGGGTAGGTGCGTACAATGAGCAGTTCTTC.